This is a list of T cell receptor beta chains from one sample in a study of cytomegalovirus exposure and HLA in healthy donors. Libraries were prepared by immunoSEQ multiplex PCR; TCRdb keeps only in-frame clonotypes and omits some of them. This sample has some 91,000 clones; around 67% occur once, and the top ten carry roughly 2.5%. Sequenced: PBMCs. The receptor set was obtained from a human donor in good health. Each CDR3 is given with its conserved first and last residue. The order of the fields is D gene, V gene, clone size, J gene, CDR3 protein, CDR3 DNA. D genes are given only for firm matches. Clone size appears in some rows only: once, few, many, or a class for an expanded clone.

d_call: -
v_call: TRBV5-5
clone_size: few
j_call: TRBJ2-5
cdr3_aa: CASSLGQGGETQYF
cdr3_nt: TGTGCCAGCAGCTTGGGGCAGGGAGGCGAGACCCAGTACTTC

d_call: -
v_call: TRBV5-1
clone_size: few
j_call: TRBJ1-5
cdr3_aa: CASSLTGPNQPQHF
cdr3_nt: TGCGCCAGCAGCTTGACAGGACCCAATCAGCCCCAGCATTTT

d_call: -
v_call: TRBV15
clone_size: -
j_call: TRBJ1-2
cdr3_aa: CATSRGAGTYGYTF
cdr3_nt: TGTGCCACCAGCAGAGGAGCAGGGACATATGGCTACACCTTC

d_call: -
v_call: TRBV6-5
clone_size: -
j_call: TRBJ1-2
cdr3_aa: CASSYSRYYGYTF
cdr3_nt: TGTGCCAGCAGTTATTCGAGGTACTATGGCTACACCTTC

d_call: TRBD1
v_call: TRBV2
clone_size: -
j_call: TRBJ1-1
cdr3_aa: CASSDDRGRNTEAFF
cdr3_nt: TGTGCCAGCAGTGACGACAGGGGGAGGAACACTGAAGCTTTCTTT

d_call: -
v_call: TRBV4-1
clone_size: -
j_call: TRBJ1-4
cdr3_aa: CASSSSIQVVALDEKLFF
cdr3_nt: TGCGCCAGCAGCAGTAGTATACAGGTTGTAGCTCTGGATGAAAAACTGTTTTTT

d_call: TRBD1
v_call: TRBV11-2
clone_size: -
j_call: TRBJ1-1
cdr3_aa: CASQGALTEAFF
cdr3_nt: TGTGCCAGTCAGGGGGCTCTCACTGAAGCTTTCTTT

d_call: TRBD2
v_call: TRBV6-1
clone_size: -
j_call: TRBJ2-3
cdr3_aa: CASSETSGGAPDTQYF
cdr3_nt: TGTGCCAGCAGTGAGACTAGCGGGGGGGCCCCAGATACGCAGTATTTT

d_call: TRBD1
v_call: TRBV19
clone_size: few
j_call: TRBJ1-2
cdr3_aa: CASSQQGVYYGYTF
cdr3_nt: TGTGCCAGTAGCCAACAGGGGGTATACTATGGCTACACCTTC

d_call: TRBD2
v_call: TRBV10-3
clone_size: few
j_call: TRBJ2-3
cdr3_aa: CAISEGLAGDTQYF
cdr3_nt: TGTGCCATCAGTGAGGGACTAGCTGGAGATACGCAGTATTTT

d_call: -
v_call: TRBV11-3
clone_size: -
j_call: TRBJ2-4
cdr3_aa: CASSFSRGPQNIQYF
cdr3_nt: TGTGCCAGCAGCTTCAGCAGGGGACCCCAAAACATTCAGTACTTC

d_call: TRBD1
v_call: TRBV27
clone_size: few
j_call: TRBJ1-1
cdr3_aa: CASSSLRDRGNTEAFF
cdr3_nt: TGTGCCAGCAGTTCCCTCCGGGACAGGGGCAACACTGAAGCTTTCTTT

d_call: TRBD2
v_call: TRBV9
clone_size: -
j_call: TRBJ2-2
cdr3_aa: CASSPKLLLAGVTGELFF
cdr3_nt: TGTGCCAGCAGCCCTAAATTACTCCTAGCGGGGGTGACCGGGGAGCTGTTTTTT

d_call: -
v_call: TRBV19
clone_size: -
j_call: TRBJ1-2
cdr3_aa: CASNGQSRAHGYTF
cdr3_nt: TGTGCCAGTAACGGACAGAGTAGGGCCCATGGCTACACCTTC

d_call: TRBD2
v_call: TRBV2
clone_size: -
j_call: TRBJ2-5
cdr3_aa: CASRSGVGRETQYF
cdr3_nt: TGTGCCAGCAGGAGCGGGGTAGGGCGAGAGACCCAGTACTTC

d_call: TRBD2
v_call: TRBV7-9
clone_size: few
j_call: TRBJ2-3
cdr3_aa: CASSIGGATDTQYF
cdr3_nt: TGTGCCAGCAGCATCGGGGGGGCGACAGATACGCAGTATTTT

d_call: TRBD2
v_call: TRBV5-1
clone_size: -
j_call: TRBJ2-1
cdr3_aa: CASSLKRGGRDEQFF
cdr3_nt: TGCGCCAGCAGCTTGAAGCGGGGGGGCAGGGATGAGCAGTTCTTC

d_call: -
v_call: TRBV7-3
clone_size: -
j_call: TRBJ2-7
cdr3_aa: CASSLGGNSPYEQYF
cdr3_nt: TGTGCCAGCAGCTTAGGAGGAAACTCCCCCTACGAGCAGTACTTC

d_call: -
v_call: TRBV6-5
clone_size: few
j_call: TRBJ1-2
cdr3_aa: CASSYYSGAPGYTF
cdr3_nt: TGTGCCAGCAGTTACTACTCTGGGGCGCCGGGCTACACCTTC

d_call: -
v_call: TRBV13
clone_size: -
j_call: TRBJ2-6
cdr3_aa: CASSLGRDSYSGANVLTF
cdr3_nt: TGTGCCAGCAGCTTAGGCCGGGACTCATACTCTGGGGCCAACGTCCTGACTTTC

d_call: TRBD2
v_call: TRBV7-2
clone_size: -
j_call: TRBJ2-7
cdr3_aa: CASSPYSGGGTYEQYF
cdr3_nt: TGTGCCAGCAGCCCCTATAGCGGGGGGGGGACCTACGAGCAGTACTTC

d_call: TRBD1
v_call: TRBV2
clone_size: few
j_call: TRBJ1-1
cdr3_aa: CASRRDRGPSTEAFF
cdr3_nt: TGTGCCAGCAGGCGGGACAGGGGGCCTAGCACTGAAGCTTTCTTT

d_call: TRBD1
v_call: TRBV7-3
clone_size: few
j_call: TRBJ2-3
cdr3_aa: CASSGTGGTDTQYF
cdr3_nt: TGTGCCAGCAGCGGGACAGGGGGCACAGATACGCAGTATTTT

d_call: -
v_call: TRBV2
clone_size: -
j_call: TRBJ1-2
cdr3_aa: CASIEDRISGYTF
cdr3_nt: TGTGCCAGCATAGAGGATAGGATCAGTGGCTACACCTTC

d_call: TRBD1
v_call: TRBV5-1
clone_size: -
j_call: TRBJ2-4
cdr3_aa: CASSDRVTNIQYF
cdr3_nt: TGCGCCAGCAGCGACAGGGTGACAAACATTCAGTACTTC

d_call: TRBD2
v_call: TRBV7-2
clone_size: -
j_call: TRBJ2-5
cdr3_aa: CASSPFSGDQAKTQYF
cdr3_nt: TGTGCCAGCAGCCCCTTCAGCGGGGACCAGGCTAAGACCCAGTACTTC

d_call: -
v_call: TRBV4-3
clone_size: -
j_call: TRBJ1-3
cdr3_aa: CASSQDWNRFSGNTIYF
cdr3_nt: TGCGCCAGCAGCCAAGATTGGAACAGATTCTCTGGAAACACCATATATTTT

d_call: TRBD2
v_call: TRBV11-3
clone_size: -
j_call: TRBJ2-1
cdr3_aa: CASSFSGTSGYNEQFF
cdr3_nt: TGTGCCAGCAGCTTTTCCGGGACTAGCGGCTACAATGAGCAGTTCTTC

d_call: TRBD2
v_call: TRBV5-1
clone_size: few
j_call: TRBJ2-1
cdr3_aa: CASSFSRGAYNEQFF
cdr3_nt: TGCGCCAGCAGCTTTTCGCGGGGGGCCTACAATGAGCAGTTCTTC

d_call: -
v_call: TRBV6-6
clone_size: few
j_call: TRBJ2-7
cdr3_aa: CASSYSSGGATEQYF
cdr3_nt: TGTGCCAGCAGTTACTCGAGTGGCGGGGCGACCGAGCAGTACTTC

d_call: -
v_call: TRBV11-2
clone_size: few
j_call: TRBJ1-3
cdr3_aa: CASSPQFGGTGNTIYF
cdr3_nt: TGTGCCAGCAGCCCCCAATTCGGGGGGACTGGAAACACCATATATTTT

d_call: TRBD1
v_call: TRBV29-1
clone_size: once
j_call: TRBJ2-3
cdr3_aa: CSGDRGGTDTQYF
cdr3_nt: TGCAGCGGGGACAGGGGGGGCACAGATACGCAGTATTTT

d_call: TRBD1
v_call: TRBV11-2
clone_size: -
j_call: TRBJ2-7
cdr3_aa: CASSTRTGAEQYF
cdr3_nt: TGTGCCAGCAGCACTCGGACAGGGGCCGAGCAGTACTTC

d_call: -
v_call: TRBV6-6
clone_size: -
j_call: TRBJ1-5
cdr3_aa: CASSPIIEPQHF
cdr3_nt: TGTGCCAGCAGCCCTATTATCGAGCCCCAGCATTTT

d_call: TRBD1
v_call: TRBV11-2
clone_size: -
j_call: TRBJ2-7
cdr3_aa: CASSLAPGGHEQYF
cdr3_nt: TGTGCCAGCAGCTTAGCCCCAGGGGGCCACGAGCAGTACTTC

d_call: -
v_call: TRBV2
clone_size: -
j_call: TRBJ1-2
cdr3_aa: CASSEYGGRPNYGYTF
cdr3_nt: TGTGCCAGCAGTGAATATGGTGGCAGGCCGAACTATGGCTACACCTTC

d_call: -
v_call: TRBV7-9
clone_size: -
j_call: TRBJ1-6
cdr3_aa: CASSWGGGRSYNSPLHF
cdr3_nt: TGTGCCAGCAGCTGGGGGGGCGGTCGCTCCTATAATTCGCCCCTCCACTTT

d_call: TRBD1
v_call: TRBV7-6
clone_size: -
j_call: TRBJ2-7
cdr3_aa: CASSSGTVSYEQYF
cdr3_nt: TGTGCCAGCAGCTCGGGGACAGTCTCCTACGAGCAGTACTTC

d_call: TRBD1
v_call: TRBV10-3
clone_size: few
j_call: TRBJ1-2
cdr3_aa: CAIKGQGEVYGYTF
cdr3_nt: TGTGCCATCAAGGGACAGGGGGAAGTCTATGGCTACACCTTC

d_call: -
v_call: TRBV25-1
clone_size: -
j_call: TRBJ1-1
cdr3_aa: CASSEIDTEAFF
cdr3_nt: TGTGCCAGCAGTGAAATCGACACTGAAGCTTTCTTT

d_call: TRBD1
v_call: TRBV5-1
clone_size: -
j_call: TRBJ1-5
cdr3_aa: CASSPSSGTGNQPQHF
cdr3_nt: TGCGCCAGCAGCCCCTCCTCCGGGACAGGGAATCAGCCCCAGCATTTT

d_call: TRBD2
v_call: TRBV11-2
clone_size: -
j_call: TRBJ2-1
cdr3_aa: CASSSPLAGGPGEQFF
cdr3_nt: TGTGCCAGCAGCTCCCCACTAGCGGGGGGGCCCGGTGAGCAGTTCTTC

d_call: -
v_call: TRBV7-2
clone_size: -
j_call: TRBJ2-5
cdr3_aa: CASSIFQETQYF
cdr3_nt: TGTGCCAGCAGCATATTTCAAGAGACCCAGTACTTC

d_call: TRBD1
v_call: TRBV19
clone_size: few
j_call: TRBJ1-2
cdr3_aa: CASSTGTGSLYGYTF
cdr3_nt: TGTGCCAGTAGTACCGGGACAGGGAGTCTCTATGGCTACACCTTC

d_call: TRBD1
v_call: TRBV4-3
clone_size: -
j_call: TRBJ1-1
cdr3_aa: CASSQSRTGYEGEAFF
cdr3_nt: TGCGCCAGCAGCCAATCCCGGACAGGGTATGAAGGTGAAGCTTTCTTT

d_call: -
v_call: TRBV7-9
clone_size: -
j_call: TRBJ2-7
cdr3_aa: CASSLDVRLYEQYF
cdr3_nt: TGTGCCAGCAGCTTAGACGTACGGTTATACGAGCAGTACTTC